The clone carrying this TCR beta chain was recorded a few times. This entry comes from a study of blood T cells in healthy people across ages. Together with a sample-barcoded 5' primer, a J-beta primer mix was included in a second PCR lasting about 6 to 11 cycles. A tag from a template-switch adaptor with 12 random nucleotides marked each cDNA molecule. Every individual sample yielded 2.5 million or more paired-end reads (each containing CDR3). TCRdb fed the 5' RACE reads into MiXCR, producing one record per CDR3 protein. The sample holds 800,000 to 1,300,000 distinct CDR3 sequences; roughly 24% are singletons and the top ten take 0.65% to 0.95%. The CDR3 is 11 amino acids. With 7 bases removed from V and 12 bases from J, the gap between germline ends came to 13 bases. Per the germline V gene, CDR1 is MDHEN and CDR2 is SYDVKM. This sample was also put to use in a study of T cells of mothers and their children. Turning to that study: No persistent microchimeric T cell clones were detected at around 97 clones per million clonotypes sensitivity.

This rearrangement joins TRBV28 to TRBJ2-4; D gene uncertain. The sequence came from a girl aged 2-10 years in good health. The sample taken for sequencing was blood. The CDR3 reads CASTKVDTQYF. The CDR3 coding sequence is TGTGCCAGCACCAAAGTTGACACTCAGTACTTC.